The 19 T cell receptor beta chains below were found in one sample sequenced in a study of CD8 T cells in Susac syndrome. The RNA, about 0.45 to 1 ug, was put through reverse transcription using random hexamers. One entry per CDR3 protein results from TCRdb running MiXCR on the immunoSEQ multiplex PCR reads. This repertoire shows around 150,000 distinct CDR3 sequences, roughly 95% found once; its top ten account for 0.11%. The sample consisted of CD4+ T cells from PBMCs. Source of these receptors: a human donor with multiple sclerosis.

V and J are TRBV7-9 and TRBJ1-4; the D gene is possibly TRBD1 (6 bases). The CDR3 extends over 15 amino acids. V was shortened by 2 bases and J by 8 bases, with 15 bases between the two germline ends. Germline CDR1 is SEHNR and CDR2 is FQNEAQ (reference sequence). CDR3 sequence: CASSLRLQGVEKLFF. The CDR3 DNA sequence: TGTGCCAGCAGCTTAAGATTACAGGGTGTGGAAAAACTGTTTTTT.

V and J are TRBV5-1 and TRBJ2-5; 8 bases fit TRBD1. Germline lookup yields CDR1 SGHRS and CDR2 YFSETQ. The CDR3 runs to 13 residues. V was clipped by 4 bases and J by 5 bases; unmatched bases: 4. The CDR3 sequence is CASSTGQGETQYF. CDR3 coding DNA: TGCGCCAGCAGCACCGGACAGGGTGAGACCCAGTACTTC.

The chain is built from TRBV15 and TRBJ1-5; the D gene is possibly TRBD1 (5 bases). This CDR3 is built from 15 residues. Germline CDR1 and CDR2: LNHNV and YYDKDF (reference sequence). The ends were cut back, 2 bases at V and 7 bases at J, with 15 bases in the middle. CDR3 residues: CATSRSVDGTQPQHF. CDR3 nucleotide sequence: TGTGCCACCAGCAGAAGCGTAGACGGGACGCAGCCCCAGCATTTT.

J is TRBJ2-3 and V is TRBV14; D is ambiguous. V was trimmed by 4 bases and J by 6 bases, leaving 8 bases between them. The CDR3 has 12 residues. CDR1 and CDR2 from the germline V gene are SGHDN and FVKESK. The CDR3 here is CASSPTIDTQYF. The CDR3 DNA sequence: TGTGCCAGCAGCCCGACCATCGATACGCAGTATTTT.

As for this clonotype: The DNA is omitted, as the CDR3 cannot be located on it reliably, and the CDR3 follows TCRdb's listing. The chain recombines TRBV2 with TRBJ1-2; the table's D call TRBD1 went unverified against the DNA. Both ends counted, the CDR3 spans 14 residues. Germline V gives CDR1 SNHLY, CDR2 FYNNEI. The CDR3 loop reads CASSDFRGRVVYTF.

This CDR3 is CATSDRTSGRADTQYF. The CDR3 DNA reads TGTGCCACCAGTGATCGGACTAGCGGGAGGGCAGATACGCAGTATTTT. V usage is TRBV24-1 and J usage is TRBJ2-3, with 15 bases that match TRBD2. The germline V gene encodes CDR1 KGHDR and CDR2 SFDVKD. J lost 4 bases, V lost 3 bases, and 1 base had no gene match. CDR3 length: 16 amino acids.

The gene calls are TRBV20-1 and TRBJ1-2; maybe TRBD1 (5 bases). The germline V and J ends were trimmed by 2 bases and 2 bases, with 15 bases remaining between them. This CDR3 is 15 amino acids long. Germline assignment: CDR1 DFQATT and CDR2 SNEGSKA (reference sequence). The CDR3 region is CSARSGGPINYGYTF. The CDR3 DNA reads as TGCAGTGCTAGATCGGGGGGTCCCATAAACTATGGCTACACCTTC.

Of note for this clonotype: At one of its ends the junction is not consistent with the germline gene, which may arise from a read error. The V gene is TRBV20-1, the J gene TRBJ1-5; no clear D. Germline-derived CDR1 and CDR2 are DFQATT and SNEGSKA (reference sequence). CDR3 length: 11 amino acids. CDR3 region: CSAPGYQAQHF. The CDR3 region has the DNA TGCAGTGCTCCCGGTTATCAGGCCCAGCATTTT.

The chain uses TRBV6-4 and TRBJ1-2, with D maybe TRBD1 (6 bases). V dropped 4 bases and J dropped 2 bases, with 20 bases sitting between them. This CDR3 region has 17 residues. Germline V gives CDR1 MRHNA, CDR2 SNTAGT. The CDR3 is CASSALHGTGSNYGYTF. CDR3 DNA sequence: TGTGCCAGCAGTGCGTTACATGGAACAGGGTCCAACTATGGCTACACCTTC.

This clonotype showed up just once. The V gene is TRBV5-1, the J gene TRBJ2-1; D is unclear. The CDR3 has 12 amino acids. Germline lookup yields CDR1 SGHRS and CDR2 YFSETQ. The V gene lost 0 bases and the J gene lost 8 bases, with 6 bases spanning the gap. CDR3 loop: CASSLEAHEQFF. Here the CDR3 DNA reads TGCGCCAGCAGCTTGGAGGCCCATGAGCAGTTCTTC.

This clonotype has only one observation. V is TRBV30 and J is TRBJ1-5; D gene ambiguous. The CDR3 loop spans 14 amino acids. V lost 4 bases to trimming and J lost 2 bases, with 12 bases between them. Germline V gene sequence: CDR1 GTSNPN, CDR2 SVGIG (reference sequence). CDR3 residues: CAWTSGLGNQPQHF. CDR3 sequence (DNA): TGTGCCTGGACCTCCGGACTGGGCAATCAGCCCCAGCATTTT.

J is TRBJ1-5 and V is TRBV28, with no clear D. V gave up 8 bases and J gave up 3 bases, with 8 bases separating them. Germline V gene lookup returns CDR1 MDHEN and CDR2 SYDVKM. This CDR3 spans 12 amino acids. The DNA of the CDR3 is TGTGCCAGCCAAAGGACCAATCAGCCCCAGCATTTT. It encodes CASQRTNQPQHF.

The rearrangement joins TRBV20-1 to TRBJ2-2; maybe TRBD2 (6 bases). This CDR3 spans 13 amino acids. The V gene lost 6 bases and the J gene lost 4 bases, with 12 bases spanning the gap. Germline V gene lookup returns CDR1 DFQATT and CDR2 SNEGSKA (reference sequence). CDR3 residues: CSAWAGTTGELFF. CDR3 sequence (DNA): TGCAGTGCCTGGGCGGGGACCACCGGGGAGCTGTTTTTT.

V gene TRBV19 combines with J gene TRBJ1-2; D remains ambiguous. The CDR3 length is 12 residues. The germline gives CDR1 LNHDA, CDR2 SQIVND (reference sequence). V dropped 6 bases and J dropped 6 bases, with 11 bases sitting between them. The CDR3: CASSLREDGYTF. The CDR3 DNA follows: TGTGCCAGTAGCCTCCGGGAGGATGGCTACACCTTC.

This sequence joins TRBV15 and TRBJ1-2; D is unclear. V dropped 1 base and J dropped 10 bases, with 10 bases sitting between them. CDR3 length: 12 residues. Germline lookup yields CDR1 LNHNV and CDR2 YYDKDF (reference sequence). CDR3 amino acids: CATSRAETSYTF. The CDR3 nucleotides read TGTGCCACCAGCAGAGCTGAGACTTCCTACACCTTC.

The V and J genes are TRBV4-1 and TRBJ1-2; D gene unclear. The germline CDR1 and CDR2 sequences are MGHRA and YSYEKL. This CDR3 comprises 13 residues. V was trimmed by 0 bases and J by 8 bases, leaving 10 bases between them. CDR3 nucleotide sequence: TGCGCCAGCAGCCAAGATCGCGGGGAGGGCTACACCTTC. This gives the protein CASSQDRGEGYTF.

The chain couples TRBV20-1 to TRBJ2-7, with a weak D call TRBD2 (6 bases). This CDR3 has 13 amino acids. Trimming cost V 1 base and J 2 bases, with 9 bases left between them. Per the germline V gene, CDR1 is DFQATT and CDR2 is SNEGSKA (reference sequence). CDR3 DNA: TGCAGTGCTAGAGCGGGGACTGCCTACGAGCAGTACTTC. This sequence encodes CSARAGTAYEQYF.

The J gene is TRBJ2-1, the V gene TRBV10-3; no firm D call. Per germline, CDR1 ENHRY and CDR2 SYGVKD. The CDR3 length is 12 residues. V lost 5 bases, J lost 8 bases, and 10 bases lay in between. This CDR3 is CAISLEAYEQFF. For the CDR3, the DNA is TGTGCCATCAGTTTAGAGGCGTATGAGCAGTTCTTC.

The chain couples TRBV6-2 or TRBV6-3 to TRBJ2-1; D possibly corresponds to TRBD1 (6 bases). The V end lost 6 bases, the J end lost 3 bases, and 15 bases lay between the germline ends. Germline CDR1 reads MNHEY; CDR2 reads SVGEGT. The CDR3 sequence is 15 residues long. CDR3 sequence reads: CASRGGQRVYNEQFF. In nucleotides, the CDR3 is TGTGCCAGCAGGGGCGGACAGCGAGTCTACAATGAGCAGTTCTTC.